The rows below give T cell receptor beta chains drawn from one sample of a study of T cell responses to AZD1222 COVID-19 vaccine. The protocol was immunoSEQ multiplex PCR, while the TCRdb copy is restricted to in-frame clones and leaves out a portion. Here the sample spans some 130,000 clones, roughly 85% being singletons. Source: peripheral blood, taken on day 0 of AZD1222 vaccination. These receptors originate from an adult in good health. Both conserved end residues are part of each CDR3. The order of the fields is V gene, D gene, J gene, clone size, CDR3 protein, CDR3 DNA. The D gene is left open where the match is weak. Clone size appears in some rows only: once, few, many, or a class for an expanded clone.

v_call: TRBV11-3
d_call: NA
j_call: TRBJ2-7
clone_size: NA
cdr3_aa: CASSYRVGVVDYEQYF
cdr3_nt: TGTGCCAGCAGCTACCGTGTGGGAGTTGTTGACTACGAGCAGTACTTC

v_call: TRBV6-2/TRBV6-3
d_call: TRBD2
j_call: TRBJ2-5
clone_size: NA
cdr3_aa: CASSSLAGGRLTQETQYF
cdr3_nt: TGTGCCAGCAGCTCACTAGCGGGGGGGCGGTTAACACAAGAGACCCAGTACTTC

v_call: TRBV7-2
d_call: NA
j_call: TRBJ1-1
clone_size: few
cdr3_aa: CASSLTRGSAEAFF
cdr3_nt: TGTGCCAGCAGCTTGACCAGGGGATCGGCTGAAGCTTTCTTT

v_call: TRBV19
d_call: NA
j_call: TRBJ2-7
clone_size: NA
cdr3_aa: CASSFQTSSYEQYF
cdr3_nt: TGTGCCAGTAGTTTCCAGACTAGCTCCTACGAGCAGTACTTC

v_call: TRBV2
d_call: TRBD1
j_call: TRBJ1-2
clone_size: NA
cdr3_aa: CASSEKGAGYGYTF
cdr3_nt: TGTGCCAGCAGTGAAAAGGGGGCAGGCTATGGCTACACCTTC

v_call: TRBV7-3
d_call: NA
j_call: TRBJ2-7
clone_size: NA
cdr3_aa: CASSATASLEQYF
cdr3_nt: TGTGCCAGCAGTGCAACCGCTTCACTCGAGCAGTACTTC

v_call: TRBV11-3
d_call: NA
j_call: TRBJ2-5
clone_size: NA
cdr3_aa: CASSLVGAQETQYF
cdr3_nt: TGTGCCAGCAGCTTAGTAGGGGCACAAGAGACCCAGTACTTC

v_call: TRBV6-2/TRBV6-3
d_call: NA
j_call: TRBJ1-2
clone_size: NA
cdr3_aa: CASSSDSYGYTF
cdr3_nt: TGTGCCAGCAGTTCGGACAGCTATGGCTACACCTTC

v_call: TRBV9
d_call: NA
j_call: TRBJ1-1
clone_size: NA
cdr3_aa: CASSVAGAGTEAFF
cdr3_nt: TGTGCCAGCAGCGTAGCAGGGGCGGGAACTGAAGCTTTCTTT

v_call: TRBV4-3
d_call: NA
j_call: TRBJ2-5
clone_size: NA
cdr3_aa: CASSQGGRETQYF
cdr3_nt: TGCGCCAGCAGCCAAGGGGGACGGGAGACCCAGTACTTC

v_call: TRBV18
d_call: TRBD1
j_call: TRBJ2-3
clone_size: NA
cdr3_aa: CASSPRQGRDTQYF
cdr3_nt: TGTGCCAGCTCACCTCGACAGGGAAGAGATACGCAGTATTTT

v_call: TRBV6-2/TRBV6-3
d_call: NA
j_call: TRBJ2-7
clone_size: NA
cdr3_aa: CASSYLGEQYF
cdr3_nt: TGTGCCAGCAGTTATTTAGGCGAGCAGTACTTC

v_call: TRBV6-6
d_call: NA
j_call: TRBJ2-1
clone_size: NA
cdr3_aa: CASSPGGQRLTLLQFF
cdr3_nt: TGTGCCAGCAGTCCCGGGGGCCAGCGGCTGACCCTATTGCAGTTCTTC

v_call: TRBV27
d_call: NA
j_call: TRBJ1-2
clone_size: once
cdr3_aa: CASSLSGGSTRGYTF
cdr3_nt: TGTGCCAGCAGTTTATCGGGCGGATCGACAAGGGGCTACACCTTC

v_call: TRBV18
d_call: TRBD1
j_call: TRBJ1-4
clone_size: NA
cdr3_aa: CASSSSVTGKLFF
cdr3_nt: TGTGCCAGCTCAAGTTCTGTGACAGGGAAACTGTTTTTT

v_call: TRBV27
d_call: NA
j_call: TRBJ2-3
clone_size: medium-sized
cdr3_aa: CASSVWPDDTQYF
cdr3_nt: TGTGCCAGCTCCGTTTGGCCCGACGATACGCAGTATTTT

v_call: TRBV29-1
d_call: TRBD2
j_call: TRBJ2-7
clone_size: NA
cdr3_aa: CSVALAGGPYEQYF
cdr3_nt: TGCAGCGTTGCACTAGCGGGAGGGCCGTACGAGCAGTACTTC

v_call: TRBV27
d_call: TRBD1
j_call: TRBJ2-7
clone_size: NA
cdr3_aa: CASSWTGPPSEQYF
cdr3_nt: TGTGCCAGCAGTTGGACAGGACCTCCGAGCGAGCAGTACTTC

v_call: TRBV6-5
d_call: NA
j_call: TRBJ1-2
clone_size: NA
cdr3_aa: CASSYSQGRDGYTF
cdr3_nt: TGTGCCAGCAGTTACTCCCAGGGAAGGGATGGCTACACCTTC

v_call: TRBV30
d_call: NA
j_call: TRBJ1-1
clone_size: NA
cdr3_aa: CAWSGRLDTEAFF
cdr3_nt: TGTGCCTGGAGTGGGCGTCTGGACACTGAAGCTTTCTTT

v_call: TRBV6-5
d_call: NA
j_call: TRBJ1-2
clone_size: NA
cdr3_aa: CASRLRVNRNGYTF
cdr3_nt: TGTGCCAGCAGACTAAGGGTGAATCGTAATGGCTACACCTTC

v_call: TRBV18
d_call: TRBD1
j_call: TRBJ1-1
clone_size: NA
cdr3_aa: CASSAGQGAEAFF
cdr3_nt: TGTGCCAGCTCAGCGGGACAGGGGGCTGAAGCTTTCTTT

v_call: TRBV7-8
d_call: NA
j_call: TRBJ2-7
clone_size: NA
cdr3_aa: CASSLGYSPEQYF
cdr3_nt: TGTGCCAGCAGCTTAGGTTACAGCCCCGAGCAGTACTTC

v_call: TRBV2
d_call: NA
j_call: TRBJ2-7
clone_size: NA
cdr3_aa: CASTRGMGRYEQYF
cdr3_nt: TGTGCCAGCACCCGAGGGATGGGTCGGTACGAGCAGTACTTC

v_call: TRBV7-2
d_call: NA
j_call: TRBJ1-5
clone_size: NA
cdr3_aa: CASSLGSVQPQHF
cdr3_nt: TGTGCCAGCAGCTTAGGTTCGGTTCAGCCCCAGCATTTT

v_call: TRBV9
d_call: NA
j_call: TRBJ2-1
clone_size: many
cdr3_aa: CASSPTAGSSYNEQFF
cdr3_nt: TGTGCCAGCAGCCCAACGGCAGGGAGCTCCTACAATGAGCAGTTCTTC

v_call: TRBV19
d_call: TRBD1
j_call: TRBJ1-1
clone_size: NA
cdr3_aa: CASIPTFRQGLSEAFF
cdr3_nt: TGTGCCAGTATTCCTACATTTAGACAGGGCTTAAGCGAAGCTTTCTTT

v_call: TRBV24-1
d_call: NA
j_call: TRBJ1-5
clone_size: NA
cdr3_aa: CATSPGTLSNQPQHF
cdr3_nt: TGTGCCACCAGTCCCGGGACACTTAGCAATCAGCCCCAGCATTTT

v_call: TRBV18
d_call: TRBD2
j_call: TRBJ2-7
clone_size: NA
cdr3_aa: CASSPRTSGAGEQYF
cdr3_nt: TGTGCCAGCTCACCACGGACTAGCGGGGCGGGCGAGCAGTACTTC

v_call: TRBV12-3/TRBV12-4
d_call: NA
j_call: TRBJ1-3
clone_size: NA
cdr3_aa: CASRGAGNTIYF
cdr3_nt: TGTGCCAGCAGGGGGGCGGGAAACACCATATATTTT

v_call: TRBV12-3/TRBV12-4
d_call: NA
j_call: TRBJ1-1
clone_size: NA
cdr3_aa: CASSDGLNTEAFF
cdr3_nt: TGTGCCAGCAGCGACGGGTTAAACACTGAAGCTTTCTTT

v_call: TRBV18
d_call: NA
j_call: TRBJ2-1
clone_size: NA
cdr3_aa: CASSPLPTIYNEQFF
cdr3_nt: TGTGCCAGCTCACCACTTCCGACCATCTACAATGAGCAGTTCTTC

v_call: TRBV19
d_call: NA
j_call: TRBJ1-2
clone_size: NA
cdr3_aa: CASSIVTSGGYGYTF
cdr3_nt: TGTGCCAGTAGTATAGTGACTTCGGGGGGGTATGGCTACACCTTC

v_call: TRBV4-1
d_call: NA
j_call: TRBJ2-7
clone_size: few
cdr3_aa: CASSQAAGSTIYEQYF
cdr3_nt: TGCGCCAGCAGCCAAGCGGCGGGGAGTACGATCTACGAGCAGTACTTC

v_call: TRBV19
d_call: NA
j_call: TRBJ1-2
clone_size: NA
cdr3_aa: CASSIDKVDYGYTF
cdr3_nt: TGTGCCAGTAGTATAGATAAGGTGGACTATGGCTACACCTTC

v_call: TRBV5-1
d_call: TRBD2
j_call: TRBJ2-1
clone_size: NA
cdr3_aa: CASTTPGSGGSEQFF
cdr3_nt: TGCGCCAGCACCACCCCGGGTAGCGGGGGATCCGAGCAGTTCTTC

v_call: TRBV29-1
d_call: TRBD2
j_call: TRBJ2-3
clone_size: NA
cdr3_aa: CSVVTAVTSSTDTQYF
cdr3_nt: TGCAGCGTTGTAACAGCCGTGACTAGCAGCACAGATACGCAGTATTTT

v_call: TRBV5-6
d_call: NA
j_call: TRBJ2-7
clone_size: NA
cdr3_aa: CASSQGQTYEQYF
cdr3_nt: TGTGCCAGCAGCCAGGGACAAACCTACGAGCAGTACTTC

v_call: TRBV14
d_call: TRBD1
j_call: TRBJ2-7
clone_size: medium-sized
cdr3_aa: CASRSKTGGEQYF
cdr3_nt: TGTGCCAGCAGGAGTAAGACAGGGGGCGAGCAGTACTTC

v_call: TRBV7-3
d_call: NA
j_call: TRBJ2-7
clone_size: once
cdr3_aa: CATGDGTYEQYF
cdr3_nt: TGTGCCACCGGGGACGGGACCTACGAGCAGTACTTC

v_call: TRBV29-1
d_call: NA
j_call: TRBJ1-1
clone_size: NA
cdr3_aa: CSVAVDKNTEAFF
cdr3_nt: TGCAGCGTTGCTGTGGACAAGAACACTGAAGCTTTCTTT

v_call: TRBV7-9
d_call: TRBD1
j_call: TRBJ1-2
clone_size: NA
cdr3_aa: CASSLGQGGAYGYTF
cdr3_nt: TGTGCCAGCAGCTTAGGGCAGGGGGGGGCCTATGGCTACACCTTC

v_call: TRBV6-5
d_call: NA
j_call: TRBJ2-7
clone_size: NA
cdr3_aa: CASGLQTYYEQYF
cdr3_nt: TGTGCCAGCGGCTTACAGACGTACTACGAGCAGTACTTC

v_call: TRBV7-3
d_call: TRBD1
j_call: TRBJ2-5
clone_size: few
cdr3_aa: CASSLGGVGQQETQYF
cdr3_nt: TGTGCCAGCAGCTTAGGCGGCGTGGGACAGCAAGAGACCCAGTACTTC

v_call: TRBV2
d_call: NA
j_call: TRBJ2-1
clone_size: NA
cdr3_aa: CASSKTGRPPGNEQFF
cdr3_nt: TGTGCCAGCAGTAAAACGGGTCGTCCTCCGGGCAATGAGCAGTTCTTC

v_call: TRBV7-8
d_call: TRBD2
j_call: TRBJ2-7
clone_size: NA
cdr3_aa: CASSLGLAGGVYEQYF
cdr3_nt: TGTGCCAGCAGCTTAGGGCTAGCGGGAGGTGTTTACGAGCAGTACTTC